This TCR beta chain comes out of a study of blood T cells in healthy people across ages. Study-wide results and caveats: Unsorted PBMCs prevented conclusive naive versus antigen-experienced comparison. The recorded TCR beta diversity per million T cells decreased in a roughly linear manner with age. Percentage of naive T cells showed a strong correlation with TCR beta diversity.

The CDR3 runs 11 residues. Trimming removed 3 bases from V and 5 bases from J, with 7 bases in between. Germline CDR1 is DFQATT and CDR2 is SNEGSKA (reference sequence). Comments on this clonotype: Its antigen is undetermined.

Together with a sample-barcoded 5' primer, a J-beta primer mix was included in a second PCR lasting about 7 to 12 cycles. One entry per CDR3 protein, called by TCRdb with MiXCR from the 5' RACE reads. The sample contains fewer than 2,000,000 distinct CDR3 sequences, about 39% of which appear only once. The source is a human donor in good health. The source material was blood. The V gene is TRBV20-1, the J gene TRBJ2-5; D may match TRBD1 or TRBD2 (5 bases each). The chain's CDR3 is CSARGVETQYF. CDR3 nucleotides: TGCAGTGCTAGGGGGGTGGAGACCCAGTACTTC.